These T cell receptor beta chains were read from a single sample in a study of blood T cells in healthy people across ages. TCRdb reprocessed the 5' RACE reads with MiXCR, giving one entry per CDR3 protein. Seen here are about a million distinct CDR3 sequences, approximately 38% observed once, and the top ten hold roughly 13%. Sample: blood. Source of these receptors: a young man in good health. The CDR3 runs from the conserved cysteine through the conserved F or W. A D gene is named only where the DNA matches it firmly. Expanded clones are given a class, and other clones once, few, many or no size at all.

V	J	D	size	DNA	CDR3
TRBV25-1	TRBJ2-7	.	many	TGTGCCAGCAGTATGGCTACCCCCTACGAGCAGTACTTC	CASSMATPYEQYF
TRBV4-1	TRBJ2-3	TRBD2	few	TGCGCCAGCAGCCAGGCGGGAGGGAAAACTATTGCAGATACGCAGTATTTT	CASSQAGGKTIADTQYF
TRBV20-1	TRBJ2-7	.	.	TGCAGTGCGTGGGCGCGGGACAGCGAGCCCTACGAGCAGTACTTC	CSAWARDSEPYEQYF
TRBV4-1	TRBJ2-3	.	.	TGCGCCAGCAGCCAGTGGGGTGCAGATACGCAGTATTTT	CASSQWGADTQYF
TRBV7-2	TRBJ2-1	.	.	TGTGCCAGCAGCTTAGCTCTGCGCGGGGATTACAATGAGCAGTTCTTC	CASSLALRGDYNEQFF
TRBV4-3	TRBJ1-6	.	few	TGCGCCAGCAGCCAGTGGTCTAAGGGATTTAATTCACCCCTCCACTTT	CASSQWSKGFNSPLHF
TRBV3-1	TRBJ1-1	TRBD1	.	TGTGCCAGCAGGAGCCGGGACAGGGGCACTGAAGCTTTCTTT	CASRSRDRGTEAFF
TRBV7-2	TRBJ1-4	TRBD1	.	TGTGCCAGCAGAGACAGGGGGCCGGGAAAACTGTTTTTT	CASRDRGPGKLFF
TRBV20-1	TRBJ2-5	TRBD2	few	TGCAGTGCTCCTCCCTCGACTAGCGCGGAGACCCAGTACTTC	CSAPPSTSAETQYF
TRBV29-1	TRBJ1-2	.	many	TGCAGCGTTGTGACAGAACGGACCCCTAACTATGGCTACACCTTC	CSVVTERTPNYGYTF
TRBV4-1	TRBJ1-5	.	.	TGCGCCAGCAGCCAAGAAGGGGGAGGGGAAAGGGGCAATCAGCCCCAGCATTTT	CASSQEGGGERGNQPQHF
TRBV2	TRBJ1-4	.	.	TGTGCCACACAAGACCCCTTCGTTGAAAAACTGTTTTTT	CATQDPFVEKLFF
TRBV6-2/TRBV6-3	TRBJ1-1	TRBD1	.	TGTGCCAGCGGGGGACAGCCCGACGGACCTATCACTGAAGCTTTCTTT	CASGGQPDGPITEAFF
TRBV20-1	TRBJ1-1	.	.	TGCAGTGCTAGAGATCGGGGCAGGGGTAAAGCTTTCTTT	CSARDRGRGKAFF
TRBV20-1	TRBJ1-1	.	few	TGCAGTGCTAGAGTGGAGGGCGGGGGGAGTGAAGCTTTCTTT	CSARVEGGGSEAFF
TRBV15	TRBJ1-6	.	.	TGTGCCACCAGCAGAGCGCCAAAGGGTTCACCCCTCCACTTT	CATSRAPKGSPLHF
TRBV9	TRBJ1-5	.	many	TGTGCCAGCAGCCGGGACGGCCATTTGAATAGCAATCAGCCCCAGCATTTT	CASSRDGHLNSNQPQHF
TRBV7-9	TRBJ2-1	.	.	TGTGCCAGCACCTTGGTGGGGCAGGGTCCACACAAAACCTACAATGAGCAGTTCTTC	CASTLVGQGPHKTYNEQFF
TRBV6-5	TRBJ1-4	.	.	TGTGCCAGCAGGGGACTGGGAAAACTGTTTTTT	CASRGLGKLFF
TRBV6-5	TRBJ1-3	.	.	TGTGCCAGCAGTTACTCGCCACGATCTGGAAACACCATATATTTT	CASSYSPRSGNTIYF
TRBV9	TRBJ2-4	.	.	TGTGCCAGCAGCAGTAGTATTTACAGGAAACACATTCAGTACTTC	CASSSSIYRKHIQYF
TRBV20-1	TRBJ2-1	.	.	TGCAGTGCTAGGGGGTTTGGGGGCTCCTACAATGAGCAGTTCTTC	CSARGFGGSYNEQFF